This T cell receptor (beta chain) was captured in a study of blood T cell repertoires in COVID-19 (dated by TCRdb to about 2020). Describing the broader study: The collaborator samples originated in the United States, Italy and Spain and spanned the acute and convalescent phases of COVID-19. A de-identified subject ID, COVID-19 status, age in years and sex were almost always included in the sample metadata. Samples came from the ongoing ImmuneRACE study (first 160 participants) plus 1,254 subjects from 6 global collaborators. Deeply sampled blood TCRbeta repertoires from subjects exposed to, actively infected with, or recovered from COVID-19 were included in the dataset. The prospective study material was composed of cDNA or gDNA derived from T cells, B-cell-depleted T cells, or PBMCs. HLA class I and class II types, where available, came from metadata supplied by the sample provider rather than from assay-based typing. The repertoires were made available in a free public database intended to serve as a resource for research on the immune response to SARS-CoV-2.

Each collaborating institution followed its own protocols to collect whole blood in K2EDTA tubes. For TCRbeta analysis, collaborators shipped samples in one of three forms: frozen whole blood, isolated PBMCs, or DNA extracted from either of those sample types. The CDR3 sequence holds 17 residues, the cysteine and phenylalanine included. Only the CDR3 region is kept as DNA, spanning 51 bases read in frame from base 1. The germline V gene (reference sequence) gives CDR1 as LNHNV and CDR2 as YYDKDF. V has 1 base trimmed and J has 4 bases trimmed; junction bases matching no gene number 9. As for this clone: There is no known antigen for this receptor. Base quality data are lacking; no much larger clone is found one base away.

The immunoSEQ Assay, a bias-controlled multiplex PCR, was used to amplify TCRbeta CDR3 regions from genomic DNA. For the original study's pipeline: The number of nucleated cells in each sample was estimated from the amplification of reference gene primers within the assay. To quantify the absolute abundance of each unique TCRbeta CDR3 rearrangement, sequence reads were collapsed and filtered. For each sample, productive Simpson clonality was calculated as the square root of Simpson's diversity index over productive rearrangements. Sourced from immuneACCESS, this table was stored by TCRdb with only in-frame sequences that have V and J called. A share of the clones is absent; for the studies checked, an unresolved V gene accounts for under half, and the remainder has no known explanation. V and J calls and clone size are copied from that table; D and trimming were computed from the DNA. Within this sample are 55,000 to 80,000 clones, with approximately 90% of them counted one time only. Clones ranked in the top ten supply roughly 1.5% of the sample.

Broader findings and caveats from the paper: The amount of clinical and demographic metadata varied by source and participant and was provided uncurated.

The source is a human donor in a cohort sampled during active COVID-19. Sequenced sample: peripheral blood. Rearrangement joined TRBV15 to TRBJ2-5; the central 10 bases match TRBD1. The CDR3 region: CATSRGPRTGGIETQYF. The DNA is TGTGCCACCAGCAGAGGGCCCCGGACAGGGGGGATAGAGACCCAGTACTTC.